Below, one T cell receptor (beta chain) is given with its context. Between the trimmed V and J ends, which lost 6 bases and 1 base, there was a span of 8 bases. This CDR3 region has 13 residues. From germline, CDR1 is SGHDT and CDR2 YYEEEE. These data come from a study of T-cell memory formation after mild COVID-19. TCRdb re-called the 5' RACE reads through MiXCR, storing one row per CDR3 protein. The table lists fewer than 350,000 distinct CDR3 sequences, about 13% of them singletons. The chain has TRBV5-6 and TRBJ2-4; D is unclear. What was sequenced was PBMCs or a T cell subset sorted from them (not recorded which). This receptor was taken from a man aged 18 to 29 who had mild COVID-19 (a few samples of this study predate the infection). Cell type and time point are not known. The CDR3 loop reads CASTQAAKNIQYF. In nucleotides, the CDR3 is TGTGCCAGCACCCAGGCGGCCAAAAACATTCAGTACTTC.